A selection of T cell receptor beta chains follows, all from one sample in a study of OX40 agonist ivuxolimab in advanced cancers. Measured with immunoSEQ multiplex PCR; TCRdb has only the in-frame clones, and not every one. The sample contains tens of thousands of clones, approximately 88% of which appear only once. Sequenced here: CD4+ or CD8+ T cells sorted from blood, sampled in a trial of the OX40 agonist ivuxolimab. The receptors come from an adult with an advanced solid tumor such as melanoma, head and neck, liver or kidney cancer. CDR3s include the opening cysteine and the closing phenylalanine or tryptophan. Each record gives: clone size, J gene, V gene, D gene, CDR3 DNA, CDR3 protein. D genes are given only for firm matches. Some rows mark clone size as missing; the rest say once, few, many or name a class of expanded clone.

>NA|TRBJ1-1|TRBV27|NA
TGTGCCAGCAGTTTATCGACAGGCCTTTTGAACACTGAAGCTTTCTTT
CASSLSTGLLNTEAFF
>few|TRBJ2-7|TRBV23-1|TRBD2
TGCGCCAGCAGTCAATCGACTAGCAAGTGGGTGGACGAGCAGTACTTC
CASSQSTSKWVDEQYF
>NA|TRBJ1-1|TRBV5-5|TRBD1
TGTGCCAGCAGCCCTGCCGAATCGGACAGGTGGAACACTGAAGCTTTCTTT
CASSPAESDRWNTEAFF
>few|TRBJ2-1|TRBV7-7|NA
TGTGCCAGCAGGGAAATCGATGCCTACAATGAGCAGTTCTTC
CASREIDAYNEQFF
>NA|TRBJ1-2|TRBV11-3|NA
TGTGCCAGCAGCCCCGGCGGTTTAGGGAGCAACTATGGCTACACCTTC
CASSPGGLGSNYGYTF
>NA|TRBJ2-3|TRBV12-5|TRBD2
TGTGCTAGTGGACGGGGACTAGCGGGAGACACAGATACGCAGTATTTT
CASGRGLAGDTDTQYF
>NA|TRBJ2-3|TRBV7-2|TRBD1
TGTGCCAGCAGCTTAACAGGGGGAACCAACACAGATACGCAGTATTTT
CASSLTGGTNTDTQYF
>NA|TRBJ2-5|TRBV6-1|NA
TGTGCCAGCTGGGACGGGGGAGCGATCCAAGAGACCCAGTACTTC
CASWDGGAIQETQYF
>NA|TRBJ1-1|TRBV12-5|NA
TGTGCTAGTGGTCCTGGGGCACATGAAACTGAAGCTTTCTTT
CASGPGAHETEAFF
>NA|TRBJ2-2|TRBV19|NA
TGTGCCAGTAGTCATTCGCTGGCAGGGAGCGCGAACACCGGGGAGCTGTTTTTT
CASSHSLAGSANTGELFF
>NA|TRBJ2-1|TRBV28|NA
TGTGCCAGCAGTTTCATTCGCTCCTACAATGAGCAGTTCTTC
CASSFIRSYNEQFF
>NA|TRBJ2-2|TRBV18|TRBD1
TGTGCCAGCTCACCTCCCGGGACAGGCAACACCGGGGAGCTGTTTTTT
CASSPPGTGNTGELFF
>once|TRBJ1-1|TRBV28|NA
TGTGCCAGCAGTCCGGGCTCCCCGAGCGAGGCTTTCTTT
CASSPGSPSEAFF
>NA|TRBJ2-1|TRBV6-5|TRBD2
TGTGCCAGCACACGAGCGGGAGAATACAATGAGCAGTTCTTC
CASTRAGEYNEQFF
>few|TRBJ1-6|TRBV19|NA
TGTGCCAGTAGTATGACCGGGGATAATTCACCCCTCCACTTT
CASSMTGDNSPLHF
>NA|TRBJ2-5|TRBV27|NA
TGTGCCAGCAGTTTTATGGAGACCCAGTACTTC
CASSFMETQYF
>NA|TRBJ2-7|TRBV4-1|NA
TGCGCCAGCAGCCAAGATACAACTTGGGTCGGTGAGCAGTACTTC
CASSQDTTWVGEQYF
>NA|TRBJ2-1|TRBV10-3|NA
TGTGCCATCTGGCCAGGGCCCTACAATGAGCAGTTCTTC
CAIWPGPYNEQFF
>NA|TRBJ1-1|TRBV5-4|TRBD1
TGTGCCAGCAGCTGGGACAGGGCGAACACTGAAGCTTTCTTT
CASSWDRANTEAFF
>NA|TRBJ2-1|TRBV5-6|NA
TGTGCCAGCAGTCTATCCGGCAATGAGCAGTTCTTC
CASSLSGNEQFF
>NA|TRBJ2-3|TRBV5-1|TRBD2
TGCGCCAGCAGCCCCATTGGGGCGGGAGGCACAGATACGCAGTATTTT
CASSPIGAGGTDTQYF
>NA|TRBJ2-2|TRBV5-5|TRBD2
TGTGCCAGCAGCCAGCTAGCGGGAGACACCGGGGAGCTGTTTTTT
CASSQLAGDTGELFF
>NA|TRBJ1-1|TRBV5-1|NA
TGCGCCAGCAGCTTTGGAGAGAACACTGAAGCTTTCTTT
CASSFGENTEAFF
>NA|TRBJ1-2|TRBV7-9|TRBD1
TGTGCCAGCAGCCCCCAGGGGGCTGCGGTCTATGGCTACACCTTC
CASSPQGAAVYGYTF
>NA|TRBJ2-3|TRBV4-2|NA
TGTGCCAGCAGCCAAGTCCAGGGAGGCGTAAGCACAGATACGCAGTATTTT
CASSQVQGGVSTDTQYF
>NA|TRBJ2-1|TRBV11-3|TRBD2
TGTGCCAGCAGCTTAGAAGCAGCGGGAGACCTCTCTAAAAAGCAGTTCTTC
CASSLEAAGDLSKKQFF
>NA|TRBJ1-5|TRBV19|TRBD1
TGTGCCAGTAGCTACAGGGGGCAAGCTCAGCCCCAGCATTTT
CASSYRGQAQPQHF